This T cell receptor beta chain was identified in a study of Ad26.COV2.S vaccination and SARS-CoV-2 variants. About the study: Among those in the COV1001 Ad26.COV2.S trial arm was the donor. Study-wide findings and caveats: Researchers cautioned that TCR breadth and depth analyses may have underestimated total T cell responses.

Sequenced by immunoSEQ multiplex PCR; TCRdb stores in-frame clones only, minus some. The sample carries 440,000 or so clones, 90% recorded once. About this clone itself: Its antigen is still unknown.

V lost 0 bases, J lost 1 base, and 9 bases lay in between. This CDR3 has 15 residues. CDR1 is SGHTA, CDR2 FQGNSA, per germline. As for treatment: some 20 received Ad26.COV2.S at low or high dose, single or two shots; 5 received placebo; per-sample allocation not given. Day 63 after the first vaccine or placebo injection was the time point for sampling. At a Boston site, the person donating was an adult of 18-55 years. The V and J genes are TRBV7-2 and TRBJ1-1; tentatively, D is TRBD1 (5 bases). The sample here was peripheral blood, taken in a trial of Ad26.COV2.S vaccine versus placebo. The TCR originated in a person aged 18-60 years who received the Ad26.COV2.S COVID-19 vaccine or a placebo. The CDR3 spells CASSLASRANTEAFF. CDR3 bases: TGTGCCAGCAGCTTAGCTAGCAGGGCGAACACTGAAGCTTTCTTT.